The T cell receptor beta chain under discussion was sequenced for a study of cytomegalovirus exposure and HLA in healthy donors. This clone has just one count. This PCR relied on a set of 60 Vbeta primers and 13 Jbeta primers. Clones were read by immunoSEQ multiplex PCR, and TCRdb kept only the in-frame ones, dropping some. The sample shows 110,000 or so clones, approximately 76% of them seen only once. There are 18 residues in the CDR3. CDR1 MDHEN and CDR2 SYDVKM come from the germline V gene. J lost 3 bases, V lost 3 bases, and 15 bases had no gene match. The TCR was taken from a man aged 45 to 65 in good health and CMV-seropositive. V and J are TRBV28 and TRBJ2-7, with TRBD1 matching 9 bases. Sequencing was performed on PBMCs. This CDR3 is CASSLGWYVDRGNYEQYF. The CDR3 nucleotides read TGTGCCAGCAGTTTGGGGTGGTATGTCGACAGGGGGAACTACGAGCAGTACTTC.